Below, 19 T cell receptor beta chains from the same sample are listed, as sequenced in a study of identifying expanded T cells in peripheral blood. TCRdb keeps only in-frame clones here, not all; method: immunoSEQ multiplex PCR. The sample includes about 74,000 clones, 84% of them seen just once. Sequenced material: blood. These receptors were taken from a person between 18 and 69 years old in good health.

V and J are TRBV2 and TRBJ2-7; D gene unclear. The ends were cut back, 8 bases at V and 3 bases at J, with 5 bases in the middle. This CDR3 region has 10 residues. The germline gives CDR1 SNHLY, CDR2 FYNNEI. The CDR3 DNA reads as TGTGCCAGCGGGCACTACGAGCAGTACTTC. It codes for CASGHYEQYF. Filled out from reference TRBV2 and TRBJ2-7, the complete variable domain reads EPEVTQTPSHQVTQMGQEVILRCVPISNHLYFYWYRQILGQKVEFLVSFYNNEISEKSEIFDDQFSVERPDGSNFTLKIRSTKLEDSAMYFCASGHYEQYFGPGTRLTVT.

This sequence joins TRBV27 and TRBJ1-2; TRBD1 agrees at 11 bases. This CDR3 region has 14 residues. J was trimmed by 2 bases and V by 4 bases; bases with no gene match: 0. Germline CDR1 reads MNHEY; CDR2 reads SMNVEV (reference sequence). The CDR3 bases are TGTGCCAGCAGTTGGACAGGGGGCAACTATGGCTACACCTTC. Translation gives CASSWTGGNYGYTF.

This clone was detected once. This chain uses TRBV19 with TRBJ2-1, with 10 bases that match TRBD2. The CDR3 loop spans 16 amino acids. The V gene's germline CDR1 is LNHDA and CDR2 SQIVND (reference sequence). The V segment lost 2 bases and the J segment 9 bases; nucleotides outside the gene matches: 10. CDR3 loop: CASSITGAGGLAEQFF. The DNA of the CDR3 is TGTGCCAGTAGTATAACAGGAGCGGGAGGGCTTGCTGAGCAGTTCTTC. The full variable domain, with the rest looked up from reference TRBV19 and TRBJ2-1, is DGGITQSPKYLFRKEGQNVTLSCEQNLNHDAMYWYRQDPGQGLRLIYYSQIVNDFQKGDIAEGYSVSREKKESFPLTVTSAQKNPTAFYLCASSITGAGGLAEQFFGPGTRLTVL.

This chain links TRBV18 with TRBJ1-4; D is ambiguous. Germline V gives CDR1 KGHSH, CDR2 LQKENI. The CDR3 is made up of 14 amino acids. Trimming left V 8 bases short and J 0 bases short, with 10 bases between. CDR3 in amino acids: CASGTGATNEKLFF. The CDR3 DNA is TGTGCCAGCGGAACCGGGGCAACTAATGAAAAACTGTTTTTT.

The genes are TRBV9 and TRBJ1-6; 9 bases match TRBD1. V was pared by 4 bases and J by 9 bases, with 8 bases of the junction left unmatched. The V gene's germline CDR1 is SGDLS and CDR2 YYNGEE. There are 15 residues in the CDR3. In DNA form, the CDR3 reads TGTGCCAGCAGCACGACGGGACAGGGAGGTTCACCCCTCCACTTT. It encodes CASSTTGQGGSPLHF.

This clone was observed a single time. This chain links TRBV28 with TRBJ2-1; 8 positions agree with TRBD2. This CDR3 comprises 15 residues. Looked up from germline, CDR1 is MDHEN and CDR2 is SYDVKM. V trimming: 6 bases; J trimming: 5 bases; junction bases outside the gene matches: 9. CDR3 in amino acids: CASRSGLALNNEQFF. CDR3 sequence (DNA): TGTGCCAGCAGATCAGGACTAGCTCTGAACAATGAGCAGTTCTTC.

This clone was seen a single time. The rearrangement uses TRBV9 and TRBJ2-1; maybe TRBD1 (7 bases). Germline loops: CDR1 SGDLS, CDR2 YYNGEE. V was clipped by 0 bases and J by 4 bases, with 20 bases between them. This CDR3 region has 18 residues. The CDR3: CASSVEGAGGGPYNEQFF. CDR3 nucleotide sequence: TGTGCCAGCAGCGTAGAAGGGGCAGGGGGAGGACCTTACAATGAGCAGTTCTTC. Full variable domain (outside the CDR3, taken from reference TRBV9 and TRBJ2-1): DSGVTQTPKHLITATGQRVTLRCSPRSGDLSVYWYQQSLDQGLQFLIQYYNGEERAKGNILERFSAQQFPDLHSELNLSSLELGDSALYFCASSVEGAGGGPYNEQFFGPGTRLTVL.

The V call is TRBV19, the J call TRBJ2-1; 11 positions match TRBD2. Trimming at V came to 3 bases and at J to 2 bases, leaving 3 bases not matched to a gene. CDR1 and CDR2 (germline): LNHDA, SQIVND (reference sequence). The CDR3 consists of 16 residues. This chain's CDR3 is CASSIIAGGTYNEQFF. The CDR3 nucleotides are TGTGCCAGTAGTATTATAGCGGGAGGGACCTACAATGAGCAGTTCTTC.

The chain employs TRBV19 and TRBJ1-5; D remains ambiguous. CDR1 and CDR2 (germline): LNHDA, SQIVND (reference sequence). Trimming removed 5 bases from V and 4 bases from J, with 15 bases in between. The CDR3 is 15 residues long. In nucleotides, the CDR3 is TGTGCCAGTAGTGCGGCCTTGACGGGGAATCAGCCCCAGCATTTT. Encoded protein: CASSAALTGNQPQHF.

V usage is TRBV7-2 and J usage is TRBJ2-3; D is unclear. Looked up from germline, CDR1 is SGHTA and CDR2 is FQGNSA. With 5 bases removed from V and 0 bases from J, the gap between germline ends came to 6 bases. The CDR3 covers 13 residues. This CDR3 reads CASSAISTDTQYF. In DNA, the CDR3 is TGTGCCAGCAGCGCTATTAGCACAGATACGCAGTATTTT. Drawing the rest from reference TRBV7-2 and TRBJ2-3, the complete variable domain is GAGVSQSPSNKVTEKGKDVELRCDPISGHTALYWYRQSLGQGLEFLIYFQGNSAPDKSGLPSDRFSAERTGGSVSTLTIQRTQQEDSAVYLCASSAISTDTQYFGPGTRLTVL.

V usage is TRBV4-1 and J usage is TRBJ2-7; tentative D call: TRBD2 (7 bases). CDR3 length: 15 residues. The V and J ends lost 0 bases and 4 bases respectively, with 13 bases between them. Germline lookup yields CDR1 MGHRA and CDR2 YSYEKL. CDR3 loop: CASSQDRGGIYEQYF. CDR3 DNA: TGCGCCAGCAGCCAAGATAGGGGGGGTATTTACGAGCAGTACTTC.

CDR3 loop: CASRPPGGYEQYF. The CDR3 coding sequence is TGTGCCAGCAGGCCTCCGGGGGGTTACGAGCAGTACTTC. The gene calls are TRBV9 and TRBJ2-7; 7 bases are shared with TRBD2. With V trimmed by 5 bases and J by 4 bases, 6 bases remained unmatched. Germline CDR1 and CDR2: SGDLS and YYNGEE. This CDR3 is 13 amino acids long. The full variable domain, rest sourced from reference TRBV9 and TRBJ2-7, is DSGVTQTPKHLITATGQRVTLRCSPRSGDLSVYWYQQSLDQGLQFLIQYYNGEERAKGNILERFSAQQFPDLHSELNLSSLELGDSALYFCASRPPGGYEQYFGPGTRLTVT.

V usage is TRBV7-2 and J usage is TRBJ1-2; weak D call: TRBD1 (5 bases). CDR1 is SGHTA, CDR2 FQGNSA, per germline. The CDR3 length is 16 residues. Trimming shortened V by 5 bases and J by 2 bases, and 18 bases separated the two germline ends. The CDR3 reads CASSPGTFTLNYGYTF. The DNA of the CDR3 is TGTGCCAGCAGCCCTGGGACCTTCACCCTCAACTATGGCTACACCTTC.

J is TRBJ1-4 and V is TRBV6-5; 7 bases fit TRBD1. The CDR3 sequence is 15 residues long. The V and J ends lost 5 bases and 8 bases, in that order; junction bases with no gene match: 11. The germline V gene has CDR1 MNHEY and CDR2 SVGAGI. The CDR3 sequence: CASSLRGRGYEKLFF. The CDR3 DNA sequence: TGTGCCAGCAGTCTTAGGGGCAGGGGGTACGAAAAACTGTTTTTT.

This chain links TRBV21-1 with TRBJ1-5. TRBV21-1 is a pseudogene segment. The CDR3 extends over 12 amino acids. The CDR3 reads CASSKRFQPQHF. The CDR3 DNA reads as TGTGCCAGCAGCAAAAGGTTTCAGCCCCAGCATTTT.

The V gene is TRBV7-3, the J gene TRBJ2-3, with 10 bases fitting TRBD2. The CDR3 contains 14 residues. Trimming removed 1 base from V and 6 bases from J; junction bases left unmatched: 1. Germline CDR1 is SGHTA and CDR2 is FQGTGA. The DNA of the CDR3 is TGTGCCAGCAGCTTAATGGGACTAGCGGATACGCAGTATTTT. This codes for CASSLMGLADTQYF. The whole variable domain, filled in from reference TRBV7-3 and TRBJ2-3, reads GAGVSQTPSNKVTEKGKYVELRCDPISGHTALYWYRQSLGQGPEFLIYFQGTGAADDSGLPNDRFFAVRPEGSVSTLKIQRTERGDSAVYLCASSLMGLADTQYFGPGTRLTVL.

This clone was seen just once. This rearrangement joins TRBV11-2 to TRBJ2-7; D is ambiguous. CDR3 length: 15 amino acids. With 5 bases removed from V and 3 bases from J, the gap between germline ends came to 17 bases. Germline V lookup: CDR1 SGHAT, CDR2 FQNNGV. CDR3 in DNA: TGTGCCAGCAGCCTACGACTCCCGGCCCTCTACGAGCAGTACTTC. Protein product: CASSLRLPALYEQYF.

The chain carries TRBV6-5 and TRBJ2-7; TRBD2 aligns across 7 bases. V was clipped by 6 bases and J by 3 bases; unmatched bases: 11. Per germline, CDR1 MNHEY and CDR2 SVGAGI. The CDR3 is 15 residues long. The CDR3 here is CASRLSRDYHYEQYF. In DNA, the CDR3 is TGTGCCAGCAGACTCAGCCGGGACTACCACTACGAGCAGTACTTC.

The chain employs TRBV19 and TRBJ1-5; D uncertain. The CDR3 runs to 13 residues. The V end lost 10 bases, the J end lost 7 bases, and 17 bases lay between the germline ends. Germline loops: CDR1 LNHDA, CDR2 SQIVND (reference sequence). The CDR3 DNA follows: TGTGCCACTACAAATGCTTTGTGGCAGCCCCAGCATTTT. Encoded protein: CATTNALWQPQHF. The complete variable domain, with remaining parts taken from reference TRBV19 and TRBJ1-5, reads DGGITQSPKYLFRKEGQNVTLSCEQNLNHDAMYWYRQDPGQGLRLIYYSQIVNDFQKGDIAEGYSVSREKKESFPLTVTSAQKNPTAFYLCATTNALWQPQHFGDGTRLSIL.